One and the same sample provided the 26 T cell receptor beta chains below, sequenced in a study of blood T cell repertoires in COVID-19. The protocol was immunoSEQ multiplex PCR, while the TCRdb copy is restricted to in-frame clones and leaves out a portion. The data show over 200,000 clones, nearly 90% seen once. The sample consisted of PBMCs or T cells enriched from blood (not recorded which). The source is a young man who had been exposed to COVID-19.

The chain is built from TRBV5-1 and TRBJ2-3; TRBD2 aligns across 8 bases. V lost 0 bases to trimming and J lost 2 bases; unmatched junction nucleotides: 5. Germline CDR1 reads SGHRS; CDR2 reads YFSETQ. This CDR3 has 16 residues. This CDR3 is CASSLEGGGTTDTQYF. In nucleotides, the CDR3 is TGCGCCAGCAGCTTGGAAGGCGGGGGGACCACAGATACGCAGTATTTT.

The chain carries TRBV25-1 and TRBJ1-2; a weak D match, TRBD1 (5 bases). CDR3 length: 13 amino acids. Germline V gene sequence: CDR1 MGHDK, CDR2 SYGVNS. Trimming stripped 4 bases from V and 8 bases from J, with 14 bases between. CDR3 nucleotide sequence: TGTGCCAGCAGTGCCCACGCAGGGTACGGCTACACCTTC. Translated, it gives CASSAHAGYGYTF.

The chain uses TRBV7-9 and TRBJ1-1, with 7 nucleotides matching TRBD1. The CDR3 loop spans 16 amino acids. CDR1 and CDR2 from the germline V gene are SEHNR and FQNEAQ (reference sequence). J gave up 5 bases and V 1 base, and 10 bases lay outside the gene matches. CDR3 in amino acids: CASSLGWAGGWTEAFF. For the CDR3, the DNA is TGTGCCAGCAGCTTAGGGTGGGCAGGGGGATGGACTGAAGCTTTCTTT.

CDR3 DNA sequence: TGTGCCAGCAGCCAAGAAGCGGGTCTCGCTGAAGCTTTCTTT. Translating gives CASSQEAGLAEAFF. This chain joins TRBV14 and TRBJ1-1; D unclear. Germline V gene data show CDR1 as SGHDN and CDR2 as FVKESK. The CDR3 length is 14 residues. Trimming left V 0 bases short and J 6 bases short, with 11 bases between.

This chain links TRBV5-1 with TRBJ2-5, with no clear D. This CDR3 spans 12 amino acids. Per the germline V gene, CDR1 is SGHRS and CDR2 is YFSETQ. V was pared by 4 bases and J by 5 bases, with 9 bases between. CDR3 protein: CASSPGTETQYF. The CDR3 DNA reads TGCGCCAGCAGCCCCGGTACGGAGACCCAGTACTTC.

The chain recombines TRBV2 with TRBJ2-3; 8 bases agree with TRBD2. The J segment lost 8 bases and the V segment lost 9 bases, leaving 16 bases of the junction unmatched. The germline CDR1 and CDR2 sequences are SNHLY and FYNNEI. CDR3 length: 15 residues. Written as DNA, the CDR3 is TGTGCCAGTCTCCCGGGACTAGAGAGTCGGCGTACGCAGTATTTT. Its translation is CASLPGLESRRTQYF.

The chain has TRBV11-2 and TRBJ2-3; 8 positions agree with TRBD1. Germline lookup yields CDR1 SGHAT and CDR2 FQNNGV. The CDR3 sequence is 16 residues long. V shed 2 bases and J 2 bases; nucleotides not matched to a gene: 6. CDR3 amino acids: CASSLTGGRFTDTQYF. The CDR3 nucleotides are TGTGCCAGCAGCTTAACAGGGGGGCGGTTCACAGATACGCAGTATTTT.

V is TRBV9 and J is TRBJ2-7; 9 nucleotides match TRBD2. There are 16 residues in the CDR3. The germline gives CDR1 SGDLS, CDR2 YYNGEE. V was clipped by 1 base and J by 4 bases; unmatched bases: 9. CDR3 nucleotide sequence: TGTGCCAGCAGCGTAACCCCTATGACTAGCGGTTACGAGCAGTACTTC. As protein: CASSVTPMTSGYEQYF.

In DNA, the CDR3 is TGTGCCAGCAGCCAAAATCCGGGACTAGGGTCCTACGAGCAGTACTTC. It codes for CASSQNPGLGSYEQYF. The chain employs TRBV7-3 and TRBJ2-7; 8 bases fit TRBD2. CDR3 length: 16 residues. Germline CDR1 is SGHTA and CDR2 is FQGTGA. With V trimmed by 5 bases and J by 1 base, 10 bases remained unmatched.

The chain links TRBV5-1 to TRBJ2-7; D unresolved. CDR1 is SGHRS, CDR2 YFSETQ, per germline. V was cut by 4 bases and J by 0 bases, with 5 bases left in between. This CDR3 contains 12 residues. The CDR3 protein is CASSPSSYEQYF. The CDR3 region has the DNA TGCGCCAGCAGCCCCAGCTCCTACGAGCAGTACTTC.

In regard to this clone: The sample has other DNA sequences that encode this CDR3 too. The gene calls are TRBV5-1 and TRBJ2-3; D gene uncertain. Per the germline V gene, CDR1 is SGHRS and CDR2 is YFSETQ. Trimming shortened V by 0 bases and J by 2 bases, and 7 bases separated the two germline ends. The CDR3 covers 14 residues. The CDR3 loop reads CASSLGQSTDTQYF. The CDR3 bases are TGCGCCAGCAGCTTGGGTCAGTCCACAGATACGCAGTATTTT.

This clone was seen once. The chain couples TRBV6-1 to TRBJ2-1; 9 bases line up with TRBD2. The CDR3 length is 17 residues. The J segment lost 1 base and the V segment lost 2 bases, leaving 6 bases of the junction unmatched. The V gene's germline CDR1 is MNHNS and CDR2 SASEGT. DNA of the CDR3: TGTGCCAGCAGTGAAAGGGGAAGCGGGGGGTCCTACAATGAGCAGTTCTTC. Amino acids: CASSERGSGGSYNEQFF.

On this clone itself: One end of the junction is discordant with germline, which a read error may explain. The J gene is TRBJ2-1, the V gene TRBV5-1; TRBD2 might be the D (7 bases). This CDR3 is built from 13 residues. The germline CDR1 and CDR2 sequences are SGHRS and YFSETQ. In DNA, the CDR3 is TGCGCCAGCAGCTTGGAGGGGGGGACCCTTCGGGTCTTC. This translates into CASSLEGGTLRVF.

The chain uses TRBV11-3 and TRBJ2-1; possible D gene TRBD2, 6 bases. CDR1 is SGHNT and CDR2 is YENEEA in the germline V gene. This CDR3 is built from 16 residues. Trimming took off 5 bases at V and 5 bases at J, with 19 bases between the two ends. CDR3 sequence (DNA): TGTGCCAGCAGCCCCCCTGGAGGGGCATCTGACAATGAGCAGTTCTTC. This translates into CASSPPGGASDNEQFF. Filled out from reference TRBV11-3 and TRBJ2-1, the complete variable domain reads EAGVVQSPRYKIIEKKQPVAFWCNPISGHNTLYWYLQNLGQGPELLIRYENEEAVDDSQLPKDRFSAERLKGVDSTLKIQPAELGDSAVYLCASSPPGGASDNEQFFGPGTRLTVL.

The chain combines TRBV27 with TRBJ1-2; 7 bases match TRBD1. The trim removed 6 bases at V and 5 bases at J, leaving 12 bases unmatched. The CDR3 is made up of 15 amino acids. Germline CDR1 reads MNHEY; CDR2 reads SMNVEV (reference sequence). The CDR3 DNA reads TGTGCCAGCAGCTCCGACAGGGATTTTTATTATGGCTACACCTTC. Encoded protein: CASSSDRDFYYGYTF.

This clone occurred a few times. The chain combines TRBV19 with TRBJ1-2, with D maybe TRBD1 (6 bases). The CDR3 spans 18 residues. Germline V gene data show CDR1 as LNHDA and CDR2 as SQIVND (reference sequence). V lost 3 bases, J lost 5 bases, and 25 bases lay in between. CDR3 nucleotides: TGTGCCAGTAGTATTGCGGGTCGGCTCGCAGGGGCGAGGTATGGCTACACCTTC. It yields the protein CASSIAGRLAGARYGYTF.

This sequence joins TRBV20-1 and TRBJ1-2, with D possibly TRBD1 on 5 matching bases. The germline V gene encodes CDR1 DFQATT and CDR2 SNEGSKA (reference sequence). CDR3 length: 11 residues. Between the trimmed V and J ends, which lost 6 bases and 4 bases, there was a span of 9 bases. The CDR3 region has the DNA TGCAGTGCGCCGACAGTCTATGGCTACACCTTC. Amino acids: CSAPTVYGYTF.

The genes are TRBV7-2 and TRBJ1-6; D is possibly TRBD1 (5 bases). Germline CDR1 and CDR2: SGHTA and FQGNSA. Trimming cost V 2 bases and J 7 bases, with 15 bases left between them. The CDR3 runs 16 residues. CDR3 sequence (DNA): TGTGCCAGCAGCTTAACCTCCGACAGTGGGAATTCACCCCTCCACTTT. Translated: CASSLTSDSGNSPLHF.

The rearrangement links TRBV5-1 to TRBJ1-2, with D possibly being TRBD1 (6 bases). Trimming left V 0 bases short and J 4 bases short, with 13 bases between. The CDR3 spans 15 residues. CDR1 and CDR2 (germline): SGHRS, YFSETQ. The CDR3 is CASSLARDTIYGYTF. The CDR3 DNA reads TGCGCCAGCAGCTTGGCCCGGGACACCATCTATGGCTACACCTTC.

V gene TRBV5-1 combines with J gene TRBJ1-2, with D possibly being TRBD1 (5 bases). The CDR3 totals 11 residues. Germline V gives CDR1 SGHRS, CDR2 YFSETQ. V lost 2 bases to trimming and J lost 10 bases, with 9 bases between them. The CDR3 sequence is CASSFDSHYTF. Here the CDR3 DNA reads TGCGCCAGCAGCTTCGACAGTCACTACACCTTC.

The chain carries TRBV6-5 and TRBJ1-5; the match to TRBD1 covers 7 bases. There are 15 residues in the CDR3. Per the germline V gene, CDR1 is MNHEY and CDR2 is SVGAGI. The junction had 10 bases not matched to a gene; V was cut back by 5 bases and J by 6 bases. CDR3 residues: CASSRGTDDGQPQHF. In DNA form, the CDR3 reads TGTGCCAGCAGTCGAGGGACAGATGATGGTCAGCCCCAGCATTTT.

This sequence joins TRBV13 and TRBJ2-1, with TRBD1 matching 9 bases. V trimming: 6 bases; J trimming: 4 bases; junction bases outside the gene matches: 10. Germline CDR1 and CDR2: PRHDT and FYEKMQ (reference sequence). CDR3 size: 16 residues. The CDR3 sequence: CASSIGGQGVYNEQFF. CDR3 nucleotide sequence: TGTGCCAGCAGTATAGGGGGACAGGGAGTATACAATGAGCAGTTCTTC.

The genes are TRBV9 and TRBJ1-2; D is possibly TRBD1 (5 bases). Trimming stripped 0 bases from V and 8 bases from J, with 26 bases between. The CDR3 sequence is 18 residues long. Germline CDR1 reads SGDLS; CDR2 reads YYNGEE. The CDR3 protein is CASSVGQGYFGSPDGYTF. CDR3 sequence (DNA): TGTGCCAGCAGCGTAGGCCAGGGCTATTTCGGGTCTCCTGACGGCTACACCTTC.

This chain uses TRBV4-1 with TRBJ2-7; 7 bases are a match to TRBD2. The CDR3 sequence is 16 residues long. V dropped 4 bases and J dropped 0; count of bases not matched to a gene: 9. CDR1 and CDR2 from the germline V gene are MGHRA and YSYEKL. In nucleotides, the CDR3 is TGCGCCAGCAGCCCTTCGACTAGCTTGAGCTCCTACGAGCAGTACTTC. Its protein product is CASSPSTSLSSYEQYF.

This clone was seen a single time. This rearrangement joins TRBV11-2 to TRBJ1-3; D is perhaps TRBD1 (6 bases). Germline CDR1 and CDR2: SGHAT and FQNNGV. The CDR3 covers 16 residues. Trimming cost V 7 bases and J 2 bases, with 18 bases left between them. CDR3 amino acids: CASIPRNGTPGNTIYF. CDR3 DNA: TGTGCCAGCATCCCTCGAAACGGGACACCTGGAAACACCATATATTTT.

The chain employs TRBV27 and TRBJ1-2, with 9 bases aligning to TRBD1. With 4 bases clipped from V and 0 bases from J, the junction kept 12 bases outside the gene matches. Germline assignment: CDR1 MNHEY and CDR2 SMNVEV (reference sequence). The CDR3 is made up of 18 amino acids. The CDR3 here is CASSSIPTGGITNYGYTF. The CDR3 bases are TGTGCCAGCAGTTCCATCCCGACAGGGGGGATTACTAACTATGGCTACACCTTC.